This is a list of T cell receptor beta chains from one sample in a study of control samples from healthy donors and cancer patients. Measured with immunoSEQ multiplex PCR; TCRdb has only the in-frame clones, and not every one. This sample yields tens of thousands of clones, of which about four fifths are seen a single time; 30% to 40% belongs to the top ten. Sequencing was done on a sample of PBMCs. The receptors were sampled from a man between 65 and 85 years old with lung cancer. The CDR3 runs from the conserved cysteine through the conserved F or W. Each record gives: clone size, J gene, V gene, CDR3 length, D gene, CDR3 protein, CDR3 DNA. D genes are given only for firm matches. Part of the rows lack a size; the others show once, few, many or a class for expanded clones.

clone size: -; J gene: TRBJ2-3; V gene: TRBV3-1/TRBV3-2; CDR3 length: 17; D gene: TRBD2; CDR3 protein: CASSQVQQRGPGDTQYF; CDR3 DNA: TGTGCCAGCAGCCAAGTGCAACAGCGGGGGCCGGGGGATACGCAGTATTTT
clone size: -; J gene: TRBJ2-1; V gene: TRBV11-3; CDR3 length: 15; D gene: -; CDR3 protein: CASSQPPPKGNEQFF; CDR3 DNA: TGTGCCAGCAGCCAACCACCGCCGAAAGGAAATGAGCAGTTCTTC
clone size: -; J gene: TRBJ2-4; V gene: TRBV19; CDR3 length: 14; D gene: -; CDR3 protein: CASSIERSANIQYF; CDR3 DNA: TGTGCCAGTAGTATTGAAAGGTCGGCAAACATTCAGTACTTC
clone size: -; J gene: TRBJ2-7; V gene: TRBV18; CDR3 length: 13; D gene: -; CDR3 protein: CASSPGASYEQYF; CDR3 DNA: TGTGCCAGCTCACCGGGCGCATCCTACGAGCAGTACTTC
clone size: few; J gene: TRBJ2-7; V gene: TRBV13; CDR3 length: 14; D gene: -; CDR3 protein: CASSLGRSSYEQYF; CDR3 DNA: TGTGCCAGCAGCTTAGGACGGAGCTCCTACGAGCAGTACTTC
clone size: -; J gene: TRBJ2-7; V gene: TRBV6-5; CDR3 length: 16; D gene: -; CDR3 protein: CASSYRQFGGTYEQYF; CDR3 DNA: TGTGCCAGCAGTTACCGTCAATTTGGGGGCACCTACGAGCAGTACTTC
clone size: -; J gene: TRBJ1-1; V gene: TRBV6-1; CDR3 length: 14; D gene: -; CDR3 protein: CASSDRPRNTEAFF; CDR3 DNA: TGTGCCAGCAGTGACAGGCCAAGAAACACTGAAGCTTTCTTT
clone size: -; J gene: TRBJ2-1; V gene: TRBV7-3; CDR3 length: 16; D gene: -; CDR3 protein: CASSGSGTGSYNEQFF; CDR3 DNA: TGTGCCAGCAGCGGCTCCGGGACTGGCTCCTACAATGAGCAGTTCTTC
clone size: -; J gene: TRBJ2-7; V gene: TRBV7-9; CDR3 length: 16; D gene: -; CDR3 protein: CASSPGAGPSSYEQYF; CDR3 DNA: TGTGCCAGCAGCCCCGGGGCGGGACCCAGCTCCTACGAGCAGTACTTC
clone size: -; J gene: TRBJ1-4; V gene: TRBV11-2; CDR3 length: 16; D gene: -; CDR3 protein: CASSSGQRGTNEKLFF; CDR3 DNA: TGTGCCAGCAGCTCCGGACAACGGGGGACTAATGAAAAACTGTTTTTT
clone size: -; J gene: TRBJ1-2; V gene: TRBV2; CDR3 length: 13; D gene: -; CDR3 protein: CASSETRSGGYTF; CDR3 DNA: TGTGCCAGCAGCGAGACCAGGTCGGGGGGCTACACCTTC
clone size: few; J gene: TRBJ1-1; V gene: TRBV14; CDR3 length: 14; D gene: -; CDR3 protein: CASSHAGMNTEAFF; CDR3 DNA: TGTGCCAGCAGCCACGCAGGCATGAACACTGAAGCTTTCTTT
clone size: -; J gene: TRBJ2-7; V gene: TRBV18; CDR3 length: 15; D gene: TRBD1; CDR3 protein: CASSLPGQGSHEQYF; CDR3 DNA: TGTGCCAGCTCACTTCCGGGACAGGGTTCCCACGAGCAGTACTTC
clone size: -; J gene: TRBJ2-7; V gene: TRBV5-4; CDR3 length: 12; D gene: -; CDR3 protein: CASSSGSYEQYF; CDR3 DNA: TGTGCCAGCAGCTCCGGTTCCTACGAGCAGTACTTC
clone size: -; J gene: TRBJ1-1; V gene: TRBV9; CDR3 length: 16; D gene: -; CDR3 protein: CASSVDWGLQNTEAFF; CDR3 DNA: TGTGCCAGCAGCGTAGATTGGGGTCTACAGAACACTGAAGCTTTCTTT
clone size: -; J gene: TRBJ1-2; V gene: TRBV27; CDR3 length: 15; D gene: TRBD1; CDR3 protein: CASSFLGTVNYGYTF; CDR3 DNA: TGTGCCAGCAGTTTTCTCGGGACAGTCAACTATGGCTACACCTTC
clone size: -; J gene: TRBJ1-1; V gene: TRBV6-5; CDR3 length: 13; D gene: TRBD1; CDR3 protein: CASIQGARAEAFF; CDR3 DNA: TGTGCCAGCATACAGGGGGCGCGCGCTGAAGCTTTCTTT
clone size: -; J gene: TRBJ1-5; V gene: TRBV3-1/TRBV3-2; CDR3 length: 14; D gene: -; CDR3 protein: CASSQDLTNQPQHF; CDR3 DNA: TGTGCCAGCAGCCAAGATCTAACCAATCAGCCCCAGCATTTT
clone size: -; J gene: TRBJ1-3; V gene: TRBV9; CDR3 length: 17; D gene: TRBD1; CDR3 protein: CASSPRTGGGSGNTIYF; CDR3 DNA: TGTGCCAGCAGCCCACGGACAGGAGGAGGCTCTGGAAACACCATATATTTT
clone size: -; J gene: TRBJ2-2; V gene: TRBV3-1/TRBV3-2; CDR3 length: 15; D gene: TRBD2; CDR3 protein: CASSPWTSSSGELFF; CDR3 DNA: TGTGCCAGCAGCCCTTGGACTAGCAGCAGCGGGGAGCTGTTTTTT
clone size: -; J gene: TRBJ2-3; V gene: TRBV6-5; CDR3 length: 14; D gene: TRBD2; CDR3 protein: CAFRGGPNRDTQYF; CDR3 DNA: TGTGCCTTTCGGGGGGGCCCTAATCGGGATACGCAGTATTTT
clone size: -; J gene: TRBJ1-5; V gene: TRBV21-1; CDR3 length: 16; D gene: -; CDR3 protein: CASSTRTGVSNQPQHF; CDR3 DNA: TGTGCCAGCAGCACCAGGACAGGGGTGAGCAATCAGCCCCAGCATTTT
clone size: -; J gene: TRBJ1-5; V gene: TRBV2; CDR3 length: 16; D gene: TRBD1; CDR3 protein: CASSTRQGAKGQPQHF; CDR3 DNA: TGTGCCAGCAGTACTCGACAGGGGGCAAAGGGACAGCCCCAGCATTTT
clone size: -; J gene: TRBJ2-1; V gene: TRBV5-4; CDR3 length: 16; D gene: TRBD1; CDR3 protein: CASSSRRTDRANEQFF; CDR3 DNA: TGTGCCAGCAGCTCCCGTCGTACTGACAGGGCCAATGAGCAGTTCTTC
clone size: -; J gene: TRBJ2-2; V gene: TRBV28; CDR3 length: 16; D gene: TRBD2; CDR3 protein: CASRAAGGQNTGELFF; CDR3 DNA: TGTGCCAGCAGAGCAGCGGGGGGCCAGAACACCGGGGAGCTGTTTTTT
clone size: once; J gene: TRBJ1-6; V gene: TRBV19; CDR3 length: 16; D gene: -; CDR3 protein: CASSVLPGPGGSPLHF; CDR3 DNA: TGTGCCAGTAGTGTATTGCCGGGCCCCGGGGGTTCACCCCTCCACTTT
clone size: -; J gene: TRBJ2-3; V gene: TRBV7-3; CDR3 length: 14; D gene: -; CDR3 protein: CASSLTGPLDTQYF; CDR3 DNA: TGTGCCAGCAGCTTAACTGGGCCCCTCGATACGCAGTATTTT
clone size: -; J gene: TRBJ2-3; V gene: TRBV20-1; CDR3 length: 12; D gene: -; CDR3 protein: CSASPNTDTQYF; CDR3 DNA: TGCAGTGCTAGTCCCAACACAGATACGCAGTATTTT
clone size: -; J gene: TRBJ1-3; V gene: TRBV7-8; CDR3 length: 14; D gene: TRBD1; CDR3 protein: CASSRGTAGNTIYF; CDR3 DNA: TGTGCCAGCAGCCGAGGGACAGCTGGAAACACCATATATTTT
clone size: -; J gene: TRBJ1-1; V gene: TRBV18; CDR3 length: 13; D gene: -; CDR3 protein: CASSLKGGTEAFF; CDR3 DNA: TGTGCCAGCTCCCTAAAGGGGGGCACTGAAGCTTTCTTT
clone size: -; J gene: TRBJ2-7; V gene: TRBV2; CDR3 length: 13; D gene: -; CDR3 protein: CASSFRVSYEQYF; CDR3 DNA: TGTGCCAGCAGCTTCAGGGTCTCCTACGAGCAGTACTTC
clone size: -; J gene: TRBJ2-5; V gene: TRBV6-5; CDR3 length: 14; D gene: TRBD2; CDR3 protein: CASSYAAGEETQYF; CDR3 DNA: TGTGCCAGCAGTTACGCTGCGGGGGAAGAGACCCAGTACTTC
clone size: -; J gene: TRBJ1-2; V gene: TRBV28; CDR3 length: 12; D gene: -; CDR3 protein: CASSLFGFGYTF; CDR3 DNA: TGTGCCAGCAGTTTATTCGGGTTTGGCTACACCTTC
clone size: -; J gene: TRBJ1-1; V gene: TRBV6-5; CDR3 length: 16; D gene: -; CDR3 protein: CASSYGAGLQNTEAFF; CDR3 DNA: TGTGCCAGCAGTTACGGGGCGGGACTTCAGAACACTGAAGCTTTCTTT
clone size: -; J gene: TRBJ1-6; V gene: TRBV6-4; CDR3 length: 13; D gene: -; CDR3 protein: CASSEARNSPLHF; CDR3 DNA: TGTGCCAGCAGTGAGGCACGTAATTCACCCCTCCACTTT
clone size: -; J gene: TRBJ1-4; V gene: TRBV11-2; CDR3 length: 16; D gene: -; CDR3 protein: CASSFSMTPLNEKLFF; CDR3 DNA: TGTGCCAGCAGCTTCAGTATGACGCCTCTTAATGAAAAACTGTTTTTT
clone size: -; J gene: TRBJ1-1; V gene: TRBV30; CDR3 length: 14; D gene: -; CDR3 protein: CAWMRFQGDTEAFF; CDR3 DNA: TGTGCCTGGATGAGATTTCAGGGTGACACTGAAGCTTTCTTT
clone size: -; J gene: TRBJ2-7; V gene: TRBV14; CDR3 length: 16; D gene: -; CDR3 protein: CASSQISTGLYYEQYF; CDR3 DNA: TGTGCCAGCAGCCAAATTTCAACAGGTCTTTACTACGAGCAGTACTTC
clone size: -; J gene: TRBJ2-3; V gene: TRBV6-2/TRBV6-3; CDR3 length: 16; D gene: TRBD2; CDR3 protein: CASSYFGGVSTDTQYF; CDR3 DNA: TGTGCCAGCAGTTACTTTGGGGGGGTGAGCACAGATACGCAGTATTTT
clone size: -; J gene: TRBJ1-6; V gene: TRBV30; CDR3 length: 13; D gene: TRBD1; CDR3 protein: CATSTGDNSPLHF; CDR3 DNA: TGTGCCACCTCGACAGGGGACAATTCACCCCTCCACTTT
clone size: -; J gene: TRBJ2-2; V gene: TRBV19; CDR3 length: 13; D gene: -; CDR3 protein: CATDQGITGELFF; CDR3 DNA: TGTGCCACCGACCAGGGAATCACCGGGGAGCTGTTTTTT
clone size: -; J gene: TRBJ1-1; V gene: TRBV18; CDR3 length: 17; D gene: TRBD1; CDR3 protein: CASSRTGRGDLNTEAFF; CDR3 DNA: TGTGCCAGCTCACGTACGGGCAGGGGGGATTTAAACACTGAAGCTTTCTTT
clone size: -; J gene: TRBJ1-5; V gene: TRBV28; CDR3 length: 12; D gene: -; CDR3 protein: CASTLSEGPQHF; CDR3 DNA: TGTGCCAGCACCCTGTCTGAGGGGCCCCAGCATTTT
clone size: -; J gene: TRBJ2-3; V gene: TRBV7-8; CDR3 length: 14; D gene: TRBD2; CDR3 protein: CASSSGLAGDTQYF; CDR3 DNA: TGTGCCAGCAGCTCGGGACTAGCAGGAGATACGCAGTATTTT
clone size: once; J gene: TRBJ2-4; V gene: TRBV5-4; CDR3 length: 16; D gene: -; CDR3 protein: CASSPGGRTSENIQYF; CDR3 DNA: TGTGCCAGCAGCCCCGGGGGACGGACAAGTGAAAACATTCAGTACTTC
clone size: many; J gene: TRBJ2-7; V gene: TRBV7-3; CDR3 length: 11; D gene: TRBD1; CDR3 protein: CASSSGGEQYF; CDR3 DNA: TGTGCCAGCAGCTCAGGGGGCGAGCAGTACTTC
clone size: -; J gene: TRBJ2-3; V gene: TRBV24-1; CDR3 length: 16; D gene: -; CDR3 protein: CATSDRNLDGSDTQYF; CDR3 DNA: TGTGCCACCAGTGACCGAAACTTGGACGGATCAGATACGCAGTATTTT
clone size: -; J gene: TRBJ1-5; V gene: TRBV7-6; CDR3 length: 16; D gene: -; CDR3 protein: CASSPYRARSNQPQHF; CDR3 DNA: TGTGCCAGCAGCCCGTACAGGGCAAGGAGCAATCAGCCCCAGCATTTT
clone size: -; J gene: TRBJ2-2; V gene: TRBV27; CDR3 length: 14; D gene: -; CDR3 protein: CASSLGQYTGELFF; CDR3 DNA: TGTGCCAGCAGTTTAGGCCAGTACACCGGGGAGCTGTTTTTT
clone size: -; J gene: TRBJ2-1; V gene: TRBV2; CDR3 length: 15; D gene: -; CDR3 protein: CASSGGRVRENEQFF; CDR3 DNA: TGTGCCAGCAGTGGGGGCAGGGTTAGGGAAAATGAGCAGTTCTTC
clone size: -; J gene: TRBJ2-1; V gene: TRBV19; CDR3 length: 16; D gene: TRBD2; CDR3 protein: CASSPQPSGGSGEQFF; CDR3 DNA: TGTGCCAGTAGTCCCCAACCTAGCGGGGGGTCTGGTGAGCAGTTCTTC